This T cell receptor (beta chain) emerged from a study of beta chain features in type 1 diabetes. The sequenced template was cDNA made from the entire isolated RNA. Profiled with immunoSEQ multiplex PCR; TCRdb holds only in-frame clones, not every one. The profile shows about 160,000 clones, 6.5% to 10% of them singletons. Sorted CD4+ subsets: naive, central memory, regulatory, stem cell-like memory (CD45RO/CCR7/CD25/CD127/CD95/CD27 panel). Purities over 98% were achieved in all sorted populations. J was trimmed by 4 bases and V by 2 bases; bases with no gene match: 4. This CDR3 region has 15 residues. Germline CDR1 is SGHTA and CDR2 is FQGNSA. This clone has only one observation. Its target is not known. Whole-study results and caveats: Moderate yet significant TCRB CDR3 shortening was seen in Type 1 diabetes patients in all four CD4+ subsets. PCR might favor shorter templates, but any such skew would affect patients and controls equally. Naive, central memory and Treg TCRB repertoires seemed to resemble each other more closely in patients than they did in healthy donors.

The sample taken for sequencing was central memory CD4+ T cells from blood. This clonotype was obtained from a young woman with type 1 diabetes. This sequence joins TRBV7-2 and TRBJ1-1; 10 nucleotides line up with TRBD1. This CDR3 reads CASSLKGQGSTEAFF. The CDR3 region has the DNA TGTGCCAGCAGCTTAAAGGGACAGGGGTCCACTGAAGCTTTCTTT.